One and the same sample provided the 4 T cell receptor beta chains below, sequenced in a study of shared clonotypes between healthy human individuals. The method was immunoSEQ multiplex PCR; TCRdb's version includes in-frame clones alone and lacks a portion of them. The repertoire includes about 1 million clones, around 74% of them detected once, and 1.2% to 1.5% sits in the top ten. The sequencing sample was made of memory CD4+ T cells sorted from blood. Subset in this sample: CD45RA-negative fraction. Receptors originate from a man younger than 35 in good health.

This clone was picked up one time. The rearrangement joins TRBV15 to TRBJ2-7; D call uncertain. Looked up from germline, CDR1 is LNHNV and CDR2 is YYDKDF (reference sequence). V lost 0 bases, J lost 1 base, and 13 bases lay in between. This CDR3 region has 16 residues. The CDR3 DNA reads TGTGCCACCAGCAGAGATCCCTTCTATAAGTCCTACGAGCAGTACTTC. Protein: CATSRDPFYKSYEQYF.

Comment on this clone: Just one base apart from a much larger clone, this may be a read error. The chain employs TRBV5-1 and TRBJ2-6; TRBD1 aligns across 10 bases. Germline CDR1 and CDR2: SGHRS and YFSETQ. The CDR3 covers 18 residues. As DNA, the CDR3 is TGCGCCAGCAGCTTGGAAGCGGGACAGGGGCTCGGGGTCAACGTCCTGACTTTC. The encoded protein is CASSLEAGQGLGVNVLTF.

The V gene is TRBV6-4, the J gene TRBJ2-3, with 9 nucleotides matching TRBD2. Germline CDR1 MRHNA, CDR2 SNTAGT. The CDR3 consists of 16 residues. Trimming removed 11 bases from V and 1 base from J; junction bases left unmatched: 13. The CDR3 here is CAGRSGRWLCTDTQYF. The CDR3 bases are TGTGCCGGTCGTAGCGGGAGATGGTTATGCACAGATACGCAGTATTTT.

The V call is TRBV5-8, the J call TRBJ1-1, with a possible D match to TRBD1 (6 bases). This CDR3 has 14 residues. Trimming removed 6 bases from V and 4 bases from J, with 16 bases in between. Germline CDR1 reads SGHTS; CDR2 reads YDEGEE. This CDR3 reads CASTWGRGVTEAFF. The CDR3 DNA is TGTGCCAGCACCTGGGGCAGGGGAGTCACTGAAGCTTTCTTT.